Presented here are 13 T cell receptor beta chains from one specimen sequenced in a study of identical twins. A single record per CDR3 protein comes from TCRdb applying MiXCR to the 5' RACE reads. The sample includes some 760,000 distinct CDR3 sequences, 15% to 20% of them seen just once. The same sample was also studied in work on T cells expressing NK-cell markers.

Sequenced: PBMCs. Every receptor here comes from a woman between 18 and 29 years old in good health.

There are a few counts of this clonotype. This chain uses TRBV7-6 with TRBJ2-3; 7 bases match TRBD2. The CDR3 totals 15 residues. V dropped 4 bases and J dropped 0; count of bases not matched to a gene: 4. In germline, CDR1 is SGHVS, CDR2 FNYEAQ. CDR3 bases: TGTGCCAGCAGCTCCTTGGGGGGGAGCACAGATACGCAGTATTTT. Translation: CASSSLGGSTDTQYF.

In its sample, this clonotype was seen a few times. The chain's CDR3 is CASSYVRTSGSTEQFF. The CDR3 DNA reads as TGTGCCAGCAGTTACGTTCGTACTAGCGGGAGCACTGAGCAGTTCTTC. The J gene is TRBJ2-1, the V gene TRBV6-2 or TRBV6-3; 11 bases fit TRBD2. J was trimmed by 9 bases and V by 2 bases; bases with no gene match: 9. Looked up from germline, CDR1 is MNHEY and CDR2 is SVGEGT. This CDR3 is 16 amino acids long.

This clonotype was counted a few times. The chain couples TRBV27 to TRBJ1-2, with a tentative D call TRBD1 (6 bases). From germline, CDR1 is MNHEY and CDR2 SMNVEV (reference sequence). The CDR3 has 15 amino acids. V lost 5 bases, J lost 1 base, and 14 bases lay in between. CDR3 protein: CASSPQGRLNYGYTF. CDR3 in DNA: TGTGCCAGCAGTCCACAGGGACGGCTTAACTATGGCTACACCTTC.

The chain is built from TRBV6-1 and TRBJ2-7; no clear D. Germline assignment: CDR1 MNHNS and CDR2 SASEGT. Trimming took off 8 bases at V and 10 bases at J, with 18 bases between the two ends. The CDR3 contains 12 residues. The CDR3 DNA is TGTGCCAGCGGTAGAGAGGCTTTACACCAGTACTTC. This gives the protein CASGREALHQYF.

This clonotype was picked up a small number of times. The chain couples TRBV10-3 to TRBJ2-1; D gene uncertain. This CDR3 spans 13 amino acids. Germline loops: CDR1 ENHRY, CDR2 SYGVKD. V gave up 10 bases and J gave up 4 bases, with 14 bases separating them. This CDR3 reads CATRIDLYNEQFF. The CDR3 nucleotides are TGTGCCACCCGGATAGACCTTTACAATGAGCAGTTCTTC.

The chain combines TRBV27 with TRBJ2-2, with D possibly matching TRBD2 (5 bases). In germline, CDR1 is MNHEY, CDR2 SMNVEV (reference sequence). The length of the CDR3 is 16 residues. Trimming stripped 3 bases from V and 0 bases from J, with 11 bases between. This CDR3 is CASSLRGIANTGELFF. As DNA, the CDR3 is TGTGCCAGCAGTTTGCGAGGGATCGCGAACACCGGGGAGCTGTTTTTT.

This sequence joins TRBV6-1 and TRBJ2-7; D is possibly TRBD2 (6 bases). CDR3 size: 14 residues. CDR1 is MNHNS and CDR2 is SASEGT in the germline V gene. The germline V and J ends were trimmed by 6 bases and 3 bases, with 15 bases remaining between them. CDR3 amino acids: CASSPGLDYYEQYF. Written as DNA, the CDR3 is TGTGCCAGCAGCCCGGGACTGGATTACTACGAGCAGTACTTC.

The chain combines TRBV4-3 with TRBJ2-3; a weak D match, TRBD2 (5 bases). Trimming left V 3 bases short and J 2 bases short, with 15 bases between. CDR1 and CDR2 from the germline V gene are LGHNA and YSLEER. CDR3 size: 16 residues. The CDR3 sequence: CASSHASGFPTDTQYF. The DNA of the CDR3 is TGCGCCAGCAGCCACGCCTCGGGGTTTCCCACAGATACGCAGTATTTT.

This clonotype was counted a few times. The chain carries TRBV12-3 or TRBV12-4 and TRBJ2-7; D gene uncertain. This CDR3 region has 13 residues. Trimming took 7 bases from V and 4 from J, leaving 14 bases between them. The CDR3 region has the DNA TGTGCCAGCACCCCCAGGTCTATATACGAGCAGTACTTC. Translated: CASTPRSIYEQYF.

The chain has TRBV6-1 and TRBJ2-3; TRBD2 aligns across 9 bases. The CDR3 consists of 16 residues. With V trimmed by 5 bases and J by 1 base, 7 bases remained unmatched. Germline values: CDR1 MNHNS, CDR2 SASEGT. DNA of the CDR3: TGTGCCAGCAGTAGAGTAGCTAGCGGGGGCACAGATACGCAGTATTTT. Its translation is CASSRVASGGTDTQYF.

The rearrangement joins TRBV30 to TRBJ2-7, with TRBD2 identical over 12 bases. Trimming at V came to 0 bases and at J to 3 bases, leaving 3 bases not matched to a gene. From germline, CDR1 is GTSNPN and CDR2 SVGIG (reference sequence). The CDR3 is made up of 15 amino acids. CDR3 protein: CAWSVGLAGIYEQYF. The CDR3 DNA reads as TGTGCCTGGAGTGTAGGACTAGCGGGGATCTACGAGCAGTACTTC.

This chain connects TRBV10-3 to TRBJ2-7; D assignment may be TRBD1 or TRBD2 (5 bases each). Looked up from germline, CDR1 is ENHRY and CDR2 is SYGVKD. The CDR3 totals 13 residues. V was trimmed by 10 bases and J by 3 bases, leaving 16 bases between them. CDR3 in DNA: TGTGCCACCTCCGCAAGGGACGGCTACGAGCAGTACTTC. Translation: CATSARDGYEQYF.

This clonotype occurred many times. A junction boundary mismatches the germline segment, possibly from a read error. The rearrangement joins TRBV7-7 to TRBJ2-1, with D perhaps matching TRBD2 (5 bases). Germline loops: CDR1 SSHAT, CDR2 FNYEAQ (reference sequence). The CDR3 is 14 amino acids. CDR3 residues: CASSLPGMNNEQFF. DNA of the CDR3: TGTGCTAGCAGCTTACCGGGAATGAACAATGAGCAGTTCTTC.